This T cell receptor beta chain was recorded in a study of blood T cell repertoires in COVID-19. Germline loops: CDR1 MGHRA, CDR2 YSYEKL. Deletions cut 0 bases from V and 1 base from J, with 13 bases between. This CDR3 comprises 16 residues. Measured with immunoSEQ multiplex PCR; TCRdb has only the in-frame clones, and not every one. The data contain tens of thousands of clones, 75% to 85% of them seen just once; the ten biggest clones take up about an eighth. The chain uses TRBV4-1 and TRBJ2-7; D perhaps matches TRBD2 (5 bases). The receptor's source is a human donor in a cohort sampled during active COVID-19. The material sequenced was peripheral blood. The CDR3 loop is CASSQDEDSASYEQYF. CDR3 DNA sequence: TGCGCCAGCAGCCAAGATGAGGACTCCGCTTCCTACGAGCAGTACTTC.